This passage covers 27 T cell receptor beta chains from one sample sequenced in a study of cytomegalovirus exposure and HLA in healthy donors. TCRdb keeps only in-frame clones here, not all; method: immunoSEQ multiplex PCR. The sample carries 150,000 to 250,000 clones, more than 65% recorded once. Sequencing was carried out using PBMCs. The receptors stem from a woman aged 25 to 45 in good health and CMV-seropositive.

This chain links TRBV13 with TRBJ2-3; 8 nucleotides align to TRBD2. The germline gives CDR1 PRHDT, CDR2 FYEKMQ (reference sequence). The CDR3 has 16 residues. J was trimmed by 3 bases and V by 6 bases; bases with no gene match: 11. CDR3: CASSPRPGLGTDTQYF. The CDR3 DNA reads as TGTGCCAGCAGTCCGAGACCGGGACTAGGAACAGATACGCAGTATTTT.

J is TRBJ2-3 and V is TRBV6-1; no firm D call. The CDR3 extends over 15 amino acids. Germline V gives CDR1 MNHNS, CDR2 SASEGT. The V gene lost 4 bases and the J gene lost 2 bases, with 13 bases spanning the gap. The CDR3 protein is CASSVSRQATDTQYF. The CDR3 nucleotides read TGTGCCAGCAGTGTGAGTAGGCAGGCCACAGATACGCAGTATTTT.

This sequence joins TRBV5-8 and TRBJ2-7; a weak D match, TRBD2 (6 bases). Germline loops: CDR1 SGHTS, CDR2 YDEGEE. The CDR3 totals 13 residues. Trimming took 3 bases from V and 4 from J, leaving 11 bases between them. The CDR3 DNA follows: TGTGCCAGCAGCTGGGTGGCGGGGTACGAGCAGTACTTC. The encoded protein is CASSWVAGYEQYF.

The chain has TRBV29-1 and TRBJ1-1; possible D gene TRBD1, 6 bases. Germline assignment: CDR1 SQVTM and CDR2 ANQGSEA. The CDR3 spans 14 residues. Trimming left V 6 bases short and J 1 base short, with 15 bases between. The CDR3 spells CSVVHREGNTEAFF. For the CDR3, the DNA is TGCAGCGTGGTACACAGGGAAGGGAACACTGAAGCTTTCTTT.

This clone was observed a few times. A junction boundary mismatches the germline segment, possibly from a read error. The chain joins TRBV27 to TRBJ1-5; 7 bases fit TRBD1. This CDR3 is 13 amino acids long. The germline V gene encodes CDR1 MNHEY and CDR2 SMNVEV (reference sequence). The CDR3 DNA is TGTGCCAGCAGTTTCACGAGCCAGGACAGGTCATATTTT. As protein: CASSFTSQDRSYF.

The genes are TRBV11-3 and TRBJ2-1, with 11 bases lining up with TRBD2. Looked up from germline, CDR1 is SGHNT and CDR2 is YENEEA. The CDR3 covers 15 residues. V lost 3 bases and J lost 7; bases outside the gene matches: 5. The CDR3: CASSLTSGISNEQFF. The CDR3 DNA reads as TGTGCCAGCAGCTTGACTAGCGGGATTTCGAATGAGCAGTTCTTC.

DNA of the CDR3: TGTGCCAGCAGGTCGAAGGGGCTAGGGCAGCCCCAGCATTTT. It is translated as CASRSKGLGQPQHF. The V gene is TRBV6-5, the J gene TRBJ1-5, with D tentatively TRBD1 (5 bases). V lost 6 bases and J 7 bases, leaving 16 bases between the germline ends. The CDR3 sequence is 14 residues long. Germline V gene data show CDR1 as MNHEY and CDR2 as SVGAGI.

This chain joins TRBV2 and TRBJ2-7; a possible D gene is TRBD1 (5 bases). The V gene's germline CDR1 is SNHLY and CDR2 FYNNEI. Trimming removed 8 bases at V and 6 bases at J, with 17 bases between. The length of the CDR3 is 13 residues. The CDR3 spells CASLGVGFREQYF. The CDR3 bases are TGTGCCAGCTTAGGGGTAGGGTTCCGCGAGCAGTACTTC.

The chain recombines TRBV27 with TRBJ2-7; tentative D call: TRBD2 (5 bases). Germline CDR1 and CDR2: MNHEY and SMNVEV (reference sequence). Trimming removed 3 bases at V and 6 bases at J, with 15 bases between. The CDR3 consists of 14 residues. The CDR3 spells CASSFALGSGEQYF. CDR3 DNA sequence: TGTGCCAGCAGTTTTGCTTTGGGGAGCGGCGAGCAGTACTTC.

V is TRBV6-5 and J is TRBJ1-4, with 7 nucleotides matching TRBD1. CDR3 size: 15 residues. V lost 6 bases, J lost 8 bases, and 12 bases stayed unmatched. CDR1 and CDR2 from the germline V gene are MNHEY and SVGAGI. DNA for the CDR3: TGTGCCAGCAGGCCCCGGACAGGTTCGGGGGAAAAACTGTTTTTT. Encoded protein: CASRPRTGSGEKLFF.

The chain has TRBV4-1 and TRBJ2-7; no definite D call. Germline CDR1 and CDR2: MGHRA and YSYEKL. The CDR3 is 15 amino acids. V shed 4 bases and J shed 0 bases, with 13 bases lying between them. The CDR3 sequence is CASSPTLPASYEQYF. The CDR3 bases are TGCGCCAGCAGCCCGACTCTCCCCGCCTCCTACGAGCAGTACTTC.

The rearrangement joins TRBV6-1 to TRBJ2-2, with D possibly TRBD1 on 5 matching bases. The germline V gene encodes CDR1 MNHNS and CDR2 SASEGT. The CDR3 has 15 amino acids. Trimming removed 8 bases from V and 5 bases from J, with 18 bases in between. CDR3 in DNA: TGTGCCAGCTGCCGAGACAGAGCACTTACCGGGGAGCTGTTTTTT. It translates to CASCRDRALTGELFF.

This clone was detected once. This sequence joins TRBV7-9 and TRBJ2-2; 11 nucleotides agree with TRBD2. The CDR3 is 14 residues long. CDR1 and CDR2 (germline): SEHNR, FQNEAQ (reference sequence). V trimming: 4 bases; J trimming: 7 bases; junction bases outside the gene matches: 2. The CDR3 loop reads CASSSGLAVGELFF. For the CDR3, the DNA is TGTGCCAGCAGCTCGGGACTAGCGGTCGGGGAGCTGTTTTTT.

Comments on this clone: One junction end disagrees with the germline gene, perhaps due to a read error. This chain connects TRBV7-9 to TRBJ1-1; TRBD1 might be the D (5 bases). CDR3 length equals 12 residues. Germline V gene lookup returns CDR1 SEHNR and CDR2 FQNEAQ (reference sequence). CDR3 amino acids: CASSQTNARGVF. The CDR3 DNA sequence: TGTGCCAGCAGCCAAACCAATGCTCGGGGGGTTTTT.

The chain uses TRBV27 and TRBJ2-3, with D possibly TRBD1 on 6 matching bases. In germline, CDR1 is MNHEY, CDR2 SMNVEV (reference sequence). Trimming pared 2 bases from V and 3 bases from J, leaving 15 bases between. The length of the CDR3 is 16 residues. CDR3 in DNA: TGTGCCAGCAGTTTAAGGCGGACAGTCGGTACAGATACGCAGTATTTT. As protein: CASSLRRTVGTDTQYF.

The CDR3 sequence is CASSILDRGTEAFF. Written as DNA, the CDR3 is TGTGCCAGCAGCATCCTAGACAGGGGCACTGAAGCTTTCTTT. This chain links TRBV5-6 with TRBJ1-1, with 8 bases matching TRBD1. Germline V gene sequence: CDR1 SGHDT, CDR2 YYEEEE. CDR3 length: 14 residues. The junction had 6 bases not matched to a gene; V was cut back by 4 bases and J by 4 bases.

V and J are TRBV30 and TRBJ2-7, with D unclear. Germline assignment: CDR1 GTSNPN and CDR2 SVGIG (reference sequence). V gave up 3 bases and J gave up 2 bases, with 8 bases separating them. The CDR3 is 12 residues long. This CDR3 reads CAWRPSPYEQYF. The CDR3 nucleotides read TGTGCCTGGAGACCTAGTCCCTACGAGCAGTACTTC.

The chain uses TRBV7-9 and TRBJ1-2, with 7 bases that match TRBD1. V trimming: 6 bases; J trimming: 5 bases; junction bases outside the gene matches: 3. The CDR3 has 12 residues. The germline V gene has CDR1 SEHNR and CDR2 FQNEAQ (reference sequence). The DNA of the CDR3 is TGTGCCAGCAGAGGGACAGCTTATGGCTACACCTTC. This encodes CASRGTAYGYTF. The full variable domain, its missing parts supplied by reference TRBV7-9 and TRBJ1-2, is DTGVSQNPRHKITKRGQNVTFRCDPISEHNRLYWYRQTLGQGPEFLTYFQNEAQLEKSRLLSDRFSAERPKGSFSTLEIQRTEQGDSAMYLCASRGTAYGYTFGSGTRLTVV.

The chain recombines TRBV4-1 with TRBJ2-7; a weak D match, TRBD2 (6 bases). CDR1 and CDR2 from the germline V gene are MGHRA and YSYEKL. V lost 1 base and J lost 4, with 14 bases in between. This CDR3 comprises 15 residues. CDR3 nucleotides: TGCGCCAGCAGCCAAGTGGAGGGAATGGGGTACGAGCAGTACTTC. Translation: CASSQVEGMGYEQYF.

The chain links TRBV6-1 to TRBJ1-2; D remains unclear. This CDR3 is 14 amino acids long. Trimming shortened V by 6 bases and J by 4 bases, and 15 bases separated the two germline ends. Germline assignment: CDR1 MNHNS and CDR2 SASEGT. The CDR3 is CASSILDKVYGYTF. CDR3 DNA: TGTGCCAGCAGCATACTAGATAAAGTCTATGGCTACACCTTC.

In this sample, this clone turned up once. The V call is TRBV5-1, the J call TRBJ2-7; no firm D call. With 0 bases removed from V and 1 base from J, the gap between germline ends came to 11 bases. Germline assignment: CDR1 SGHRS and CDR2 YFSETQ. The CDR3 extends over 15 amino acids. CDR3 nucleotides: TGCGCCAGCAGCTTGGGGGTCCAGACTTCCTACGAGCAGTACTTC. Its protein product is CASSLGVQTSYEQYF.

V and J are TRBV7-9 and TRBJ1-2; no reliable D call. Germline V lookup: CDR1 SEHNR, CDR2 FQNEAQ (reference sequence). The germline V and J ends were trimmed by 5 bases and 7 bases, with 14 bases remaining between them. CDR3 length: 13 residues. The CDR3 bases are TGTGCCAGCAGCCCAGGACTGAGGAGTGGCTACACCTTC. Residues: CASSPGLRSGYTF.

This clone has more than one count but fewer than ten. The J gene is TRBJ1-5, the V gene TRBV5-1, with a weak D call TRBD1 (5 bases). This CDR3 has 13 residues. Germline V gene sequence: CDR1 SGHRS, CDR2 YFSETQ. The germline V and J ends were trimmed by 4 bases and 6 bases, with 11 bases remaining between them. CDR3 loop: CASSPLGGQPQHF. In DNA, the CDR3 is TGCGCCAGCAGCCCATTGGGGGGTCAGCCCCAGCATTTT.

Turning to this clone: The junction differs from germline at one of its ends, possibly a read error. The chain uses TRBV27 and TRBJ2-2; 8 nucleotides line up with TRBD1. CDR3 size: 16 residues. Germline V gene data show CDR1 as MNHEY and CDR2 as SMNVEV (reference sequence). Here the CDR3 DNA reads TGTGCCAGCGGACGTACAGGGGGTCGGAACGCCGGGGAGCTGTTTTTT. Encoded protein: CASGRTGGRNAGELFF.

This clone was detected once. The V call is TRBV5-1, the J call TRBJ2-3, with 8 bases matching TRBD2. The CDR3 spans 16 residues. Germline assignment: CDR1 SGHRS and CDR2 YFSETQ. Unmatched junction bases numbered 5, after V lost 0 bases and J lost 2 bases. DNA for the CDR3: TGCGCCAGCAGCTTGGGGATAGCGGGAATCACAGATACGCAGTATTTT. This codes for CASSLGIAGITDTQYF.

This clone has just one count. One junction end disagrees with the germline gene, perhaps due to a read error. The CDR3 DNA follows: TGTGCCAGCAGCTTGACCGGGTCCTTCAATGAGCAGTTCTTC. It yields the protein CASSLTGSFNEQFF. The genes are TRBV11-3 and TRBJ2-1; D is ambiguous. The germline gives CDR1 SGHNT, CDR2 YENEEA. This CDR3 spans 14 amino acids.

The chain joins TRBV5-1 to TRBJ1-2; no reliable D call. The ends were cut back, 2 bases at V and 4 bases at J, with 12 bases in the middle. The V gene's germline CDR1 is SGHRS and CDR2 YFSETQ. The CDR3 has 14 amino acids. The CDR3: CASSFYGESYGYTF. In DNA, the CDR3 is TGCGCCAGCAGCTTTTACGGGGAATCCTATGGCTACACCTTC.